This TCR beta chain was sequenced in a study of cytomegalovirus exposure and HLA in healthy donors. This clone has only a few counts. Germline assignment: CDR1 SGHRS and CDR2 YFSETQ. The CDR3 has 15 residues. V shed 2 bases and J 8 bases; nucleotides not matched to a gene: 5. PCR primers comprised 60 Vbeta and 13 Jbeta primers. TCRdb keeps only in-frame clones here, not all; method: immunoSEQ multiplex PCR. The table has about 210,000 clones, approximately 79% seen once. The chain uses TRBV5-1 and TRBJ2-1; 12 positions match TRBD2. The receptor was isolated from a male donor in good health and CMV-seronegative. Sequenced material: PBMCs. CDR3 sequence reads: CASSFGLAGNYEQFF. CDR3 sequence (DNA): TGCGCCAGCAGCTTCGGACTAGCGGGAAACTATGAGCAGTTCTTC.